The present entry profiles one T cell receptor (beta chain) with its context. Its antigen specificity is not known. It has no much larger one-base neighbor in the sample; base qualities were not kept. CD8 naive samples consisted of CD45RO-negative cells that were positively selected for CCR7, yielding a CD45RA+CCR7+ population without TemRA cells. The donors were healthy, HIV-negative adults who had no recently reported acute infections or vaccinations. Only Caucasian adults living in Nashville, Tennessee, USA were represented among the donors. After blood collection by leukapheresis, PBMCs were isolated using Ficoll-Histopaque density gradient centrifugation and then cryopreserved in the vapor phase of liquid nitrogen. Analytical flow cytometry was used to check the purity and quantity of each magnetically sorted T cell population. Each sorted fraction had its genomic DNA isolated and then quantified by UV absorbance on a Nanodrop 2000c.

The record originates from a study of shared clonotypes between healthy human individuals (dated by TCRdb to 2019 to 2021). Background on the whole study: A few men and a couple of women, aged 18 to 49 years, made up the cohort. For each donor, three plates each were used for CD4 naive and CD4 memory, two plates were used for CD8 naive, and one plate was used for CD8 memory. The study deeply sequenced blood TCR repertoires of about 5 healthy adults to estimate repertoire size and the extent of clonotype sharing between individuals. Different laboratories and diverse techniques were used to prepare libraries and sequence TCR repertoires, to increase sequencing depth and limit assay-specific biases. Per donor, leukapheresis produced somewhere between about 0.9 and 10 billion PBMCs. What the work shows at the level of the full study, not this receptor alone: Based on pairwise subsampling, the degree of clonotype sharing among donors was expected to be affected by sequencing depth. Estimated clonotype richness was generally larger for naive than for memory subsets. Across a handful of donors, approximately 4.6% of naive CD4, roughly 3.3% of naive CD8, 2% to 2.5% of memory CD4, and about 0.4% of memory CD8 clonotypes were shared. Compared with non-shared clonotypes, the clonotypes found in all four sorted-subset donors had higher generation probabilities. The small number of donors limited the genetic and exposure-history diversity represented. Even with the large sequencing depth, rarefaction of the sorted-subset datasets indicated that sequencing was incomplete. Sampling was restricted to blood, and TCR repertoires in tissues likely differ from the TCR repertoires found in blood.

Using the deep immunoSEQ assay, multiplex PCR amplified TCR CDR3 regions from genomic DNA. Extracted genomic DNA from each cell subset was spread evenly across all wells of several immunoSEQ 96-well plates, with each plate serving as a replicate. For sorted subsets, approximately 210 ng of genomic DNA, equivalent to around 30,000 T cell genomes, went into each replicate PCR. Purified libraries were quantified with a Qubit 3.0 fluorometer, sized on a Bioanalyzer 2100, and re-quantified with the KAPA Library Quantification kit. Every immunoSEQ 96-well plate was sequenced on a dedicated single-read 150-cycle Illumina NextSeq 550 flow cell. The paper's data handling went like this. Because the immunoSEQ output held only junctional sequences and lacked quality scores, the filtering could not match the filtering applied to full-length reads. Sequences were annotated with PyIR, a Python wrapper for IgBLAST v1.9, and V/J genes and CDR3 were assigned using IMGT germline references. Reads were removed for weak V/J assignments (E-value above 1e-6), missing CDR3, stop codons, out-of-frame junctions, or ambiguous translated residues. A V3J clonotype was defined by an identical inferred V gene, J gene, and CDR3 amino acid sequence. Percentage overlap between repertoires was computed as shared unique clonotypes divided by the size of the smaller repertoire. Repertoire richness was assessed with RTK rarefaction, the Chao1 estimator, and Recon v2.1 estimates of unobserved clonotypes. Generation probabilities for all TCRbeta clonotypes obtained by the gDNA method from several donors were computed using OLGA. TCRdb provides this immuneACCESS table in a form limited to in-frame rearrangements. Some clones are lacking; in checked studies, under half of them reflect an unresolved V gene, and why the rest are absent is not known. V and J calls and clone size follow that table, whereas D and trimming were derived from the DNA. Recorded for this sample are nearly 600,000 clones; over 95% of them occurred a single time. The ten largest clones capture 0.095% to 0.12% of the sample.

The CDR3 sequence holds 13 residues, the cysteine and phenylalanine included. The entry retains the CDR3 DNA only, 39 bases that are in frame from base 1. Deletion took 4 bases off V and 7 bases off J, with a span of 11 bases between the germline ends. Reading the germline V gene gives CDR1 WSHSY and CDR2 SAAADI. The chain joins TRBV10-2 to TRBJ2-1; the D gene is perhaps TRBD2, from 5 matching bases. The TCR originated in a woman in her thirties in good health. The sequenced sample was naive CD8+ T cells sorted from blood. What this sample's cell subset or site label stands for: CD45RA+CCR7+. The CDR3 reads CASSVGVLNEQFF. At the DNA level, the sequence is TGCGCCAGCAGTGTCGGGGTTCTAAATGAGCAGTTCTTC.